The 19 T cell receptor beta chains presented below share a single source sample, sequenced in a study of OX40 agonist ivuxolimab in advanced cancers. Libraries were prepared by immunoSEQ multiplex PCR; TCRdb keeps only in-frame clonotypes and omits some of them. Of 75,000 to 100,000 clones in the sample, approximately 84% were seen once. The input for sequencing was CD4+ or CD8+ T cells sorted from blood, taken in a trial of the OX40 agonist ivuxolimab. The receptors shown here come from an adult with an advanced solid tumor such as melanoma, head and neck, liver or kidney cancer.

The chain recombines TRBV27 with TRBJ1-6, with D tentatively TRBD1 (5 bases). V gave up 6 bases and J gave up 9 bases, with 18 bases separating them. CDR1 and CDR2 from the germline V gene are MNHEY and SMNVEV (reference sequence). The CDR3 totals 15 residues. Here the CDR3 reads CASSPGAGVGSPLHF. The CDR3 bases are TGTGCCAGCAGCCCCGGGGCAGGCGTCGGTTCACCCCTCCACTTT.

The chain employs TRBV6-5 and TRBJ1-5; D possibly corresponds to TRBD1 (5 bases). Germline lookup yields CDR1 MNHEY and CDR2 SVGAGI. V dropped 0 bases and J dropped 6 bases, with 9 bases sitting between them. CDR3 size: 14 residues. The CDR3 bases are TGTGCCAGCAGTTACTCGGCGAGGGGTCAGCCCCAGCATTTT. It yields the protein CASSYSARGQPQHF.

The rearrangement joins TRBV12-5 to TRBJ1-5; D ambiguous. The CDR3 length is 13 residues. Deletions cut 2 bases from V and 7 bases from J, with 9 bases between. Germline CDR1 LGHNT, CDR2 FRNRAP. The CDR3 DNA is TGTGCTAGTGGTTTGACCCGGGGACAGCCCCAGCATTTT. It is translated as CASGLTRGQPQHF.

This clone was detected only a few times. J is TRBJ1-5 and V is TRBV7-2, with a weak D call TRBD1 (5 bases). With 3 bases removed from V and 6 bases from J, the gap between germline ends came to 12 bases. Germline CDR1 reads SGHTA; CDR2 reads FQGNSA. The CDR3 is 14 residues long. Here the CDR3 DNA reads TGTGCCAGCAGCTTGGGACTCGGCATTCAGCCCCAGCATTTT. It yields the protein CASSLGLGIQPQHF.

The chain is built from TRBV7-2 and TRBJ2-1, with D perhaps matching TRBD1 or TRBD2 (6 bases each). V was pared by 8 bases and J by 5 bases, with 13 bases between. Germline V gives CDR1 SGHTA, CDR2 FQGNSA. CDR3 length: 13 amino acids. The CDR3 nucleotides read TGTGCCAGCCGGAGGGGGGAGGACAATGAGCAGTTCTTC. Encoded protein: CASRRGEDNEQFF.

V and J are TRBV19 and TRBJ2-2; weak D call: TRBD2 (6 bases). This CDR3 has 13 residues. V lost 11 bases and J 5 bases, leaving 15 bases between the germline ends. CDR1 and CDR2 from the germline V gene are LNHDA and SQIVND (reference sequence). CDR3 in DNA: TGTGCCGTCCGGGAGCGGTGGACCGGGGAGCTGTTTTTT. It translates to CAVRERWTGELFF. Variable domain in full (rest from reference TRBV19 and TRBJ2-2): DGGITQSPKYLFRKEGQNVTLSCEQNLNHDAMYWYRQDPGQGLRLIYYSQIVNDFQKGDIAEGYSVSREKKESFPLTVTSAQKNPTAFYLCAVRERWTGELFFGEGSRLTVL.

In its sample, this clone was seen a few times. The chain is built from TRBV6-4 and TRBJ2-3; 7 bases map to TRBD2. Trimming removed 5 bases from V and 5 bases from J; junction bases left unmatched: 7. The germline V gene encodes CDR1 MRHNA and CDR2 SNTAGT. The CDR3 is 14 residues long. As DNA, the CDR3 is TGTGCCAGCAGTTTTCGGGCGGGGGAAGATACGCAGTATTTT. Translation gives CASSFRAGEDTQYF.

The rearrangement links TRBV6-4 to TRBJ1-1; D is unclear. The germline CDR1 and CDR2 sequences are MRHNA and SNTAGT. The V gene lost 3 bases and the J gene lost 1 base, with 9 bases spanning the gap. This CDR3 region has 14 residues. The CDR3 DNA reads as TGTGCCAGCAGTGAGCGGGATTCGAACACTGAAGCTTTCTTT. Encoded protein: CASSERDSNTEAFF.

This chain joins TRBV5-4 and TRBJ1-2; 8 positions match TRBD1. The germline V gene has CDR1 SGHNT and CDR2 YYREEE (reference sequence). Germline trimming cut 0 bases from V and 8 bases from J; bases unmatched to any gene: 9. CDR3 size: 15 residues. CDR3 in amino acids: CASSLERQGTGGYTF. CDR3 coding DNA: TGTGCCAGCAGCTTGGAGCGACAGGGGACCGGCGGCTACACCTTC.

The chain uses TRBV11-2 and TRBJ2-7; TRBD2 aligns across 14 bases. The CDR3 spans 19 residues. Germline assignment: CDR1 SGHAT and CDR2 FQNNGV. The junction had 11 bases not matched to a gene; V was cut back by 4 bases and J by 0 bases. The CDR3 nucleotides read TGTGCCAGCAGCTCCCGATGGACTAGCGGGAGGACCTACTCCTACGAGCAGTACTTC. It is translated as CASSSRWTSGRTYSYEQYF.

The J gene is TRBJ2-6, the V gene TRBV9; TRBD1 agrees at 8 bases. The CDR3 contains 17 residues. The ends lost 4 bases at V and 0 bases at J; junction bases unmatched: 6. Germline CDR1 is SGDLS and CDR2 is YYNGEE. The CDR3 here is CASSPWTGPSGANVLTF. CDR3 coding DNA: TGTGCCAGCAGCCCTTGGACAGGGCCCTCTGGGGCCAACGTCCTGACTTTC. Full variable domain (missing parts from reference TRBV9 and TRBJ2-6): DSGVTQTPKHLITATGQRVTLRCSPRSGDLSVYWYQQSLDQGLQFLIQYYNGEERAKGNILERFSAQQFPDLHSELNLSSLELGDSALYFCASSPWTGPSGANVLTFGAGSRLTVL.

This clone turned up a few times. The V gene is TRBV4-3, the J gene TRBJ1-6, with a tentative D call TRBD1 (5 bases). Trimming stripped 2 bases from V and 6 bases from J, with 8 bases between. This CDR3 has 14 amino acids. Germline loops: CDR1 LGHNA, CDR2 YSLEER. CDR3 in DNA: TGCGCCAGCAGCCAACAGGACACTAATTCACCCCTCCACTTT. Its translation: CASSQQDTNSPLHF.

The J gene is TRBJ2-5, the V gene TRBV11-2; unclear D gene. The J call may be incorrect, as the DNA end agrees better with TRBJ2-7. This CDR3 contains 13 residues. Germline V lookup: CDR1 SGHAT, CDR2 FQNNGV. The CDR3: CASSLAITYEQYF. CDR3 nucleotide sequence: TGTGCCAGCAGCTTAGCGATAACCTACGAGCAGTACTTC.

This chain joins TRBV5-1 and TRBJ1-1, with D uncertain. The CDR3 spans 14 residues. Trimming removed 3 bases at V and 7 bases at J, with 16 bases between. CDR1 is SGHRS and CDR2 is YFSETQ in the germline V gene. This CDR3 reads CASSSTAGSLEAFF. The CDR3 nucleotides read TGCGCCAGCAGCTCAACCGCCGGGTCCCTTGAAGCTTTCTTT.

The chain is built from TRBV6-1 and TRBJ1-5; D gene ambiguous. The CDR3 has 14 amino acids. Between the trimmed V and J ends, which lost 7 bases and 1 base, there was a span of 11 bases. Germline lookup yields CDR1 MNHNS and CDR2 SASEGT. The CDR3 DNA sequence: TGTGCCAGCAAAAACAACCCGAGCAATCAGCCCCAGCATTTT. Residues: CASKNNPSNQPQHF.

The rearrangement links TRBV19 to TRBJ2-3; maybe TRBD2 (6 bases). This CDR3 has 15 amino acids. The germline gives CDR1 LNHDA, CDR2 SQIVND (reference sequence). Trimming stripped 1 base from V and 2 bases from J, with 10 bases between. CDR3 sequence (DNA): TGTGCCAGTAGTATAGGAGGGACTTCCACAGATACGCAGTATTTT. The encoded protein is CASSIGGTSTDTQYF.

The chain is built from TRBV16 and TRBJ1-5, with unresolved D. The germline V gene has CDR1 KGHSY and CDR2 FQNENV. V was trimmed by 3 bases and J by 7 bases, leaving 10 bases between them. This CDR3 has 13 residues. DNA of the CDR3: TGTGCCAGCAGCCAGGTCCCCGGGCAGCCCCAGCATTTT. Protein product: CASSQVPGQPQHF. The full variable domain, its missing parts supplied by reference TRBV16 and TRBJ1-5, is GEEVAQTPKHLVRGEGQKAKLYCAPIKGHSYVFWYQQVLKNEFKFLISFQNENVFDETGMPKERFSAKCLPNSPCSLEIQATKLEDSAVYFCASSQVPGQPQHFGDGTRLSIL.

This sequence joins TRBV5-1 and TRBJ2-5; TRBD2 might be the D (6 bases). CDR1 SGHRS and CDR2 YFSETQ come from the germline V gene. The CDR3 loop spans 14 amino acids. Trimming took off 5 bases at V and 5 bases at J, with 16 bases between the two ends. DNA of the CDR3: TGCGCCAGCAGGGTGGAGGGGTCCTGGGAGACCCAGTACTTC. Translated, it gives CASRVEGSWETQYF.

Note on this clone: This specimen includes other DNA sequences encoding the same CDR3. The chain couples TRBV7-3 to TRBJ2-7; no firm D call. Trimming removed 4 bases at V and 2 bases at J, with 12 bases between. CDR3 size: 14 residues. Germline V gene sequence: CDR1 SGHTA, CDR2 FQGTGA. This CDR3 reads CASSSSPSTYEQYF. The CDR3 nucleotides are TGTGCCAGCAGCTCTTCGCCGTCCACCTACGAGCAGTACTTC. The whole variable domain, remainder taken from reference TRBV7-3 and TRBJ2-7, is GAGVSQTPSNKVTEKGKYVELRCDPISGHTALYWYRQSLGQGPEFLIYFQGTGAADDSGLPNDRFFAVRPEGSVSTLKIQRTERGDSAVYLCASSSSPSTYEQYFGPGTRLTVT.